What follows are 20 T cell receptor beta chains derived from one specimen sequenced in a study of T cells in Graves' hyperthyroidism and ophthalmopathy. RNA transcripts provided the source from which TCR beta CDR3 regions were amplified. The study used the HTBI primer set for a first-round RT-PCR of the TCR CDR3. TCRdb independently ran MiXCR on the multiplex PCR reads; one entry per CDR3 protein. The top ten clones hold 15% to 20% of a sample with 450,000 to 650,000 distinct CDR3 sequences, 17% of them seen once. The sequenced material came from blood. The receptor set was obtained from a woman in her late teens or twenties with Graves' ophthalmopathy.

In regard to this clonotype: A read error is likely here: a far larger clone is one base away. The chain couples TRBV13 to TRBJ2-7; D is unresolved. This CDR3 has 12 residues. From germline, CDR1 is PRHDT and CDR2 FYEKMQ (reference sequence). CDR3 loop: CTSSFSGYEQYF. CDR3 DNA: TGTACCAGCAGCTTTTCGGGCTACGAGCAGTACTTC.

The DNA of the CDR3 is TGCGCCAGCAGTGAATTGGGGTTGGTCGATGAGCAGTTCTTC. Protein sequence: CASSELGLVDEQFF. The chain joins TRBV10-1 to TRBJ2-1; D gene unclear. Trimming took 3 bases from V and 8 from J, leaving 14 bases between them. Germline V gene sequence: CDR1 WNHNN, CDR2 SYGVQD (reference sequence). CDR3 size: 14 residues.

V and J are TRBV28 and TRBJ2-7; unclear D gene. The CDR3 is 14 residues long. Trimming took 6 bases from V and 5 from J, leaving 17 bases between them. CDR1 and CDR2 from the germline V gene are MDHEN and SYDVKM. DNA of the CDR3: TGTGCCAGCAGAAGCTCCCTCGGCTGGGACGAGCAGTACTTC. This encodes CASRSSLGWDEQYF.

In its sample, this clonotype was seen a few times. The chain has TRBV15 and TRBJ2-7; no clear D gene. V was shortened by 1 base and J by 5 bases, with 6 bases between the two germline ends. Germline V lookup: CDR1 LNHNV, CDR2 YYDKDF (reference sequence). The CDR3 length is 12 residues. The CDR3 spells CATSRAWNEQYF. The CDR3, as DNA: TGTGCCACCAGCAGAGCGTGGAACGAGCAGTACTTC.

This chain connects TRBV6-2 or TRBV6-3 to TRBJ2-6, with D possibly TRBD2 on 5 matching bases. Germline V lookup: CDR1 MNHEY, CDR2 SVGEGT. V was cut by 6 bases and J by 2 bases, with 11 bases left in between. This CDR3 is 15 amino acids long. The CDR3 coding sequence is TGTGCCAGCAGCCCACTAGTAGCTGGGGCCAACGTCCTGACTTTC. Translated, it gives CASSPLVAGANVLTF.

The gene calls are TRBV7-6 and TRBJ1-1; weak D call: TRBD1 (5 bases). The CDR3 extends over 14 amino acids. Trimming removed 2 bases at V and 2 bases at J, with 9 bases between. CDR1 and CDR2 (germline): SGHVS, FNYEAQ. As DNA, the CDR3 is TGTGCCAGCAGCTTACAGGGCTTTAACACTGAAGCTTTCTTT. It is translated as CASSLQGFNTEAFF. Supplemented by reference TRBV7-6 and TRBJ1-1, the full variable domain reads GAGVSQSPRYKVTKRGQDVALRCDPISGHVSLYWYRQALGQGPEFLTYFNYEAQQDKSGLPNDRFSAERPEGSISTLTIQRTEQRDSAMYRCASSLQGFNTEAFFGQGTRLTVV.

Remarks on this clonotype: A much larger clone differs from this one at a single base, so this may be a read error. The chain couples TRBV7-2 to TRBJ2-7; the D gene is possibly TRBD2 (6 bases). Looked up from germline, CDR1 is SGHTA and CDR2 is FQGNSA. This CDR3 is 13 amino acids long. The V end lost 5 bases, the J end lost 7 bases, and 15 bases lay between the germline ends. The CDR3 region is CASSIGRSLEQYF. DNA for the CDR3: TGTGCCAGCAGCATAGGGAGGTCGCTAGAGCAGTACTTC.

Ten or more counts support this clonotype. The V and J genes are TRBV30 and TRBJ1-2; D unresolved. This CDR3 is 13 amino acids long. V lost 1 base to trimming and J lost 0 bases, with 6 bases between them. Germline V gene lookup returns CDR1 GTSNPN and CDR2 SVGIG (reference sequence). CDR3 amino acids: CAWSEGTNYGYTF. CDR3 DNA: TGTGCCTGGAGTGAAGGGACTAACTATGGCTACACCTTC.

The chain links TRBV4-1 to TRBJ1-2; a possible D gene is TRBD1 (5 bases). CDR1 MGHRA and CDR2 YSYEKL come from the germline V gene. V was cut by 2 bases and J by 4 bases, with 14 bases left in between. The CDR3 is 15 amino acids. The CDR3 bases are TGCGCCAGCAGCCAACCGTCCAGGACAACCTATGGCTACACCTTC. This encodes CASSQPSRTTYGYTF.

This clonotype was recorded a few times. A much larger clone lies one base from this, so it may be a read error. The chain has TRBV28 and TRBJ1-6; perhaps TRBD1 as D (6 bases). CDR1 MDHEN and CDR2 SYDVKM come from the germline V gene. The CDR3 extends over 17 amino acids. V lost 0 bases and J 10 bases, leaving 19 bases between the germline ends. The CDR3 is CASSLWENRARKSPLHF. The CDR3 nucleotides are TGTGCCAGCAGTTTATGGGAAAACAGGGCAAGAAAGTCACCCCTCCACTTT. Full variable domain (missing parts from reference TRBV28 and TRBJ1-6): DVKVTQSSRYLVKRTGEKVFLECVQDMDHENMFWYRQDPGLGLRLIYFSYDVKMKEKGDIPEGYSVSREKKERFSLILESASTNQTSMYLCASSLWENRARKSPLHFGNGTRLTVT.

The chain uses TRBV30 and TRBJ2-1; D perhaps matches TRBD2 (7 bases). The V gene's germline CDR1 is GTSNPN and CDR2 SVGIG (reference sequence). The V and J ends lost 5 bases and 2 bases respectively, with 10 bases between them. The CDR3 is 13 amino acids. CDR3 nucleotide sequence: TGTGCCTGGTCGGGGGGCACCTACAATGAGCAGTTCTTC. It codes for CAWSGGTYNEQFF. Full variable domain (rest looked up from reference TRBV30 and TRBJ2-1): SQTIHQWPATLVQPVGSPLSLECTVEGTSNPNLYWYRQAAGRGLQLLFYSVGIGQISSEVPQNLSASRPQDRQFILSSKKLLLSDSGFYLCAWSGGTYNEQFFGPGTRLTVL.

CDR3 in amino acids: CATSRDKSPGTGNGYTF. The CDR3 DNA sequence: TGTGCCACCAGCAGAGATAAATCTCCCGGGACAGGGAACGGCTACACCTTC. The chain joins TRBV15 to TRBJ1-2; 9 bases line up with TRBD1. Germline loops: CDR1 LNHNV, CDR2 YYDKDF (reference sequence). The CDR3 consists of 17 residues. V was pared by 0 bases and J by 8 bases, with 13 bases of the junction left unmatched.

This clonotype came up many times. The V call is TRBV12-3 or TRBV12-4, the J call TRBJ2-1; D gene uncertain. This CDR3 contains 13 residues. V gave up 7 bases and J gave up 8 bases, with 15 bases separating them. The CDR3 bases are TGTGCCAGCATCCTGGCTGGACGGGATGAGCAGTTCTTC. Translating gives CASILAGRDEQFF.

This clonotype has only a few counts. The genes are TRBV13 and TRBJ1-3; D uncertain. The ends were cut back, 0 bases at V and 4 bases at J, with 7 bases in the middle. Germline V gives CDR1 PRHDT, CDR2 FYEKMQ (reference sequence). The CDR3 sequence is 14 residues long. Written as DNA, the CDR3 is TGTGCCAGCAGCTTAGGCCGGCGGGGAAACACCATATATTTT. Protein product: CASSLGRRGNTIYF.

The chain joins TRBV28 to TRBJ1-3; D gene uncertain. CDR1 is MDHEN, CDR2 SYDVKM, per germline. CDR3 length: 17 residues. Trimming left V 6 bases short and J 0 bases short, with 18 bases between. The CDR3 nucleotides read TGTGCCAGCAGGACTTACAAGGACTCGAGCTCTGGAAACACCATATATTTT. This codes for CASRTYKDSSSGNTIYF.

Concerning this clonotype: A much larger clone is a single base away; this may be a read error. This chain uses TRBV30 with TRBJ1-3; unclear D gene. The germline V gene encodes CDR1 GTSNPN and CDR2 SVGIG (reference sequence). CDR3 size: 13 residues. The germline V and J ends were trimmed by 1 base and 0 bases, with 4 bases remaining between them. The CDR3 sequence is CAWSGSSGNTIYF. CDR3 DNA: TGTGCCTGGAGTGGGAGCTCTGGAAACACCATATATTTT.

This clonotype was found many times. The V call is TRBV3-1, the J call TRBJ2-5; 8 positions match TRBD2. V was clipped by 3 bases and J by 3 bases; unmatched bases: 9. This CDR3 is 16 amino acids long. Looked up from germline, CDR1 is LGHDT and CDR2 is YNNKEL (reference sequence). In nucleotides, the CDR3 is TGTGCCAGCAGCCAGTGGGGTAGCGGGGCAAAAGAGACCCAGTACTTC. It yields the protein CASSQWGSGAKETQYF.

The chain carries TRBV10-3 and TRBJ2-1, with 10 bases lining up with TRBD2. CDR1 ENHRY and CDR2 SYGVKD come from the germline V gene. Losses at the gene ends were 5 bases for V and 3 bases for J; bases not matched to a gene: 1. The CDR3 extends over 14 amino acids. CDR3 protein: CAISTSGNYNEQFF. The CDR3, as DNA: TGTGCCATCAGTACTAGCGGGAACTACAATGAGCAGTTCTTC.

This clonotype was observed a few times. The gene calls are TRBV5-8 and TRBJ2-7, with D perhaps TRBD2 (6 bases). Germline CDR1 and CDR2: SGHTS and YDEGEE. V lost 7 bases, J lost 5 bases, and 16 bases lay in between. This CDR3 has 13 amino acids. This CDR3 reads CASGGGPGDEQYF. The CDR3 region has the DNA TGTGCCAGCGGCGGCGGTCCGGGGGACGAGCAGTACTTC.

This clonotype was detected ten times or more. This chain uses TRBV3-1 with TRBJ1-2; TRBD1 matches at 9 bases. Germline loops: CDR1 LGHDT, CDR2 YNNKEL (reference sequence). Trimming took 4 bases from V and 5 from J; bases not matched to a gene: 5. This CDR3 comprises 14 residues. The CDR3 loop is CASSRTGVKYGYTF. The CDR3 nucleotides read TGTGCCAGCAGCCGGACAGGGGTAAAGTATGGCTACACCTTC.